The clone carrying this T cell receptor beta chain has only a few counts. Its antigen is not identified. A J-beta primer mix and a sample-barcoded 5' primer were used in a second PCR of about 7 to 11 cycles. TCRdb used MiXCR to reprocess the 5' RACE reads, holding one entry per CDR3 protein. In the table there are some 1.1 million distinct CDR3 sequences, around two fifths of which are singletons. The sample comes from a study of blood T cells in healthy people across ages. Broader study findings: In older individuals, TCR beta diversity per million T cells was lower, falling roughly linearly with age.

The ends were cut back, 4 bases at V and 6 bases at J, with 10 bases in the middle. The germline gives CDR1 SGHRS, CDR2 YFSETQ. The CDR3 extends over 13 amino acids. PBMCs numbering at least 6.5 million were isolated per sample. Sequenced: blood. The receptor's source is a man between 18 and 35 years old in good health. The chain uses TRBV5-1 and TRBJ1-4, with D maybe TRBD1 (6 bases). CDR3 in DNA: TGCGCCAGCAGCCCGCCAGGGGATGAAAAACTGTTTTTT. Translated, it gives CASSPPGDEKLFF.